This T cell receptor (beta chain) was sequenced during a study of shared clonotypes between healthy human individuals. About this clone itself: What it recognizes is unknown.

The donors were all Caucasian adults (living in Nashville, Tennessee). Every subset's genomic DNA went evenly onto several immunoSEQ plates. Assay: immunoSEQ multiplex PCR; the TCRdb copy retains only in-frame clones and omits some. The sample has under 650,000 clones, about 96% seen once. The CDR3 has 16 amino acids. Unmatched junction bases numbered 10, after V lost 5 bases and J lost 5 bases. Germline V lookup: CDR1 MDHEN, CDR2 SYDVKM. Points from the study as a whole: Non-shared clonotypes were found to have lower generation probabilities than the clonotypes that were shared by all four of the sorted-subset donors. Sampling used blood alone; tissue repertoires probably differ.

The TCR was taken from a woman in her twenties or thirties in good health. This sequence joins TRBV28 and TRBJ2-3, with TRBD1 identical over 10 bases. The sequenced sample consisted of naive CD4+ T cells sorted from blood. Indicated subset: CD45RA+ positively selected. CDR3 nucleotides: TGTGCCAGCAGTAACACCCGACAGGGGGCTGGAGATACGCAGTATTTT. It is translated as CASSNTRQGAGDTQYF.